A single sample is the source of the 9 T cell receptor beta chains below, sequenced in a study of cytomegalovirus exposure and HLA in healthy donors. PCR employed 60 Vbeta and 13 Jbeta primers. Assay: immunoSEQ multiplex PCR; the TCRdb copy retains only in-frame clones and omits some. Of 200,000 or so clones in the sample, around four fifths were seen once. The sample consisted of PBMCs. These receptors all stem from a woman in her 50s in good health and CMV-seropositive.

The rearrangement joins TRBV27 to TRBJ2-4; maybe TRBD2 (6 bases). Germline CDR1 reads MNHEY; CDR2 reads SMNVEV (reference sequence). The CDR3 loop spans 16 amino acids. Trimming took 4 bases from V and 0 from J, leaving 13 bases between them. DNA for the CDR3: TGTGCCAGCAGTTCTCTACCGGGACTAGCCAAAAACATTCAGTACTTC. Its protein is CASSSLPGLAKNIQYF.

The rearrangement uses TRBV5-4 and TRBJ1-2, with TRBD1 identical over 9 bases. Per the germline V gene, CDR1 is SGHNT and CDR2 is YYREEE (reference sequence). The CDR3 consists of 15 residues. V was pared by 0 bases and J by 7 bases, with 7 bases of the junction left unmatched. CDR3 sequence reads: CASSLGTGATGGYTF. In DNA form, the CDR3 reads TGTGCCAGCAGCTTGGGGACAGGGGCGACGGGTGGCTACACCTTC.

The chain couples TRBV19 to TRBJ1-5, with 8 bases that match TRBD1. CDR1 LNHDA and CDR2 SQIVND come from the germline V gene (reference sequence). The CDR3 is 16 residues long. J was trimmed by 3 bases and V by 6 bases; bases with no gene match: 10. CDR3 protein: CASRPGAGGINQPQHF. Here the CDR3 DNA reads TGTGCCAGTAGGCCAGGGGCAGGGGGCATCAATCAGCCCCAGCATTTT.

The chain carries TRBV13 and TRBJ2-7; 8 bases are shared with TRBD1. Germline V gives CDR1 PRHDT, CDR2 FYEKMQ (reference sequence). After removal of 2 bases from V and 3 bases from J, the junction contained 6 bases not matched to a gene. The CDR3 loop spans 15 amino acids. The DNA of the CDR3 is TGTGCCAGCAGCTTATTTGACAGGGGAAGCTACGAGCAGTACTTC. It translates to CASSLFDRGSYEQYF.

V gene TRBV4-3 combines with J gene TRBJ2-7; D possibly corresponds to TRBD2 (7 bases). Between the trimmed V and J ends, which lost 0 bases and 0 bases, there was a span of 12 bases. Germline V lookup: CDR1 LGHNA, CDR2 YSLEER. The CDR3 is 16 residues long. Here the CDR3 DNA reads TGCGCCAGCAGCCAAGATAGGGGGGGGAGCTCCTACGAGCAGTACTTC. Its translation is CASSQDRGGSSYEQYF.

The rearrangement links TRBV11-3 to TRBJ2-1, with 13 nucleotides matching TRBD2. The V gene's germline CDR1 is SGHNT and CDR2 YENEEA. The CDR3 is 18 residues long. With 4 bases clipped from V and 7 bases from J, the junction kept 13 bases outside the gene matches. CDR3 coding DNA: TGTGCCAGCAGCTCCGATAAAGGAACTAGCGGGGGGGGGAATGAGCAGTTCTTC. It yields the protein CASSSDKGTSGGGNEQFF.

This clone was counted once. This chain uses TRBV15 with TRBJ2-2; maybe TRBD2 (5 bases). Deletions cut 0 bases from V and 5 bases from J, with 7 bases between. Germline-derived CDR1 and CDR2 are LNHNV and YYDKDF (reference sequence). This CDR3 contains 14 residues. This CDR3 reads CATSRDRGTGELFF. CDR3 nucleotides: TGTGCCACCAGCAGAGACAGAGGGACCGGGGAGCTGTTTTTT.

The rearrangement links TRBV4-3 to TRBJ2-3; TRBD2 matches at 10 bases. The germline V gene has CDR1 LGHNA and CDR2 YSLEER. Trimming cost V 2 bases and J 2 bases; bases outside gene matches: 4. The CDR3 is 16 residues long. CDR3 in DNA: TGCGCCAGCAGCCAACAAAGCGGGGGGGACACAGATACGCAGTATTTT. Its protein product is CASSQQSGGDTDTQYF.

This chain joins TRBV5-1 and TRBJ1-3, with 11 bases fitting TRBD1. Germline assignment: CDR1 SGHRS and CDR2 YFSETQ. The CDR3 has 17 amino acids. Losses at the gene ends were 4 bases for V and 2 bases for J; bases not matched to a gene: 8. The CDR3 DNA reads TGCGCCAGCAGCGGACAGGGGGCGCGGTTGGCTGGAAACACCATATATTTT. Protein: CASSGQGARLAGNTIYF.